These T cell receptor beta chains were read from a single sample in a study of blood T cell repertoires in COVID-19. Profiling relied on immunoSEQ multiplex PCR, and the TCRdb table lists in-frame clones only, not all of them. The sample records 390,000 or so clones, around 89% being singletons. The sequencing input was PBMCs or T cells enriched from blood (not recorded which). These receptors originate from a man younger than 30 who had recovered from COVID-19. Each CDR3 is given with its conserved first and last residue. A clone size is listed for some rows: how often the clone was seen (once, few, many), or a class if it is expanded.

CDR3 protein: CASSLVSAGGEQFF
clone size: .
V gene: TRBV7-2

CDR3 protein: CAWSAGQDQPQHF
clone size: .
V gene: TRBV30

CDR3 protein: CASSQRGGGAGETQYF
clone size: .
V gene: TRBV7-3

CDR3 protein: CASSPEDRLNEQFF
clone size: .
V gene: TRBV18

CDR3 protein: CASSFPGGKAFF
clone size: .
V gene: TRBV28

CDR3 protein: CASRLHAGTSGDNEQFF
clone size: .
V gene: TRBV27

CDR3 protein: CASSPWLTGGDNEQFF
clone size: .
V gene: TRBV5-5

CDR3 protein: CASSLSGIREAFF
clone size: .
V gene: TRBV5-1

CDR3 protein: CASSPGHLNTEAFF
clone size: few
V gene: TRBV28

CDR3 protein: CASSQGEDGYF
clone size: .
V gene: TRBV4-1

CDR3 protein: CSVTGGTDTQYF
clone size: .
V gene: TRBV29-1

CDR3 protein: CASSPGLAGWETQYF
clone size: .
V gene: TRBV3-1/TRBV3-2

CDR3 protein: CSVEDHQVDGYTF
clone size: .
V gene: TRBV29-1

CDR3 protein: CASSLEGRADSPLHF
clone size: .
V gene: TRBV18

CDR3 protein: CASSFGTGAQETQYF
clone size: .
V gene: TRBV5-1

CDR3 protein: CASSIAGVNGNSPLHF
clone size: .
V gene: TRBV19

CDR3 protein: CASSHRDRGHSGNQPQHF
clone size: .
V gene: TRBV2

CDR3 protein: CASSPSGTYEQYF
clone size: .
V gene: TRBV2

CDR3 protein: CASSSWGPGEQYF
clone size: .
V gene: TRBV5-4

CDR3 protein: CASSDGQIEAFF
clone size: .
V gene: TRBV2

CDR3 protein: CASRPAGENTGELFF
clone size: few
V gene: TRBV4-2

CDR3 protein: CASTHSSGGYNEQFF
clone size: .
V gene: TRBV3-1/TRBV3-2

CDR3 protein: CAIIRDKMNTEAFF
clone size: .
V gene: TRBV10-3

CDR3 protein: CASSTPPDRGSTNEKLFF
clone size: .
V gene: TRBV2

CDR3 protein: CATSRDSGIGNTIYF
clone size: few
V gene: TRBV15

CDR3 protein: CASSLWGSSNEKLFF
clone size: once
V gene: TRBV5-1

CDR3 protein: CASSGSGRAHEQYF
clone size: .
V gene: TRBV28

CDR3 protein: CASIGSLYGYTF
clone size: .
V gene: TRBV28

CDR3 protein: CASSEGQTYNEQFF
clone size: few
V gene: TRBV6-1

CDR3 protein: CASSGSANTEAFF
clone size: .
V gene: TRBV7-9

CDR3 protein: CASSHFPGGRNEQFF
clone size: .
V gene: TRBV14

CDR3 protein: CASRLLGTGQETQYF
clone size: .
V gene: TRBV6-5

CDR3 protein: CASSSRTGGLSGANVLTF
clone size: .
V gene: TRBV11-2

CDR3 protein: CASSLQGSQPQHF
clone size: .
V gene: TRBV6-2/TRBV6-3

CDR3 protein: CASSLDSASYEQYF
clone size: once
V gene: TRBV9